The source of this TCR beta chain is a study of blood T cell repertoires in COVID-19. As for the study in general: COVID-19 samples collected from the United States, Italy and Spain covered acute and convalescent phases. Sources were T cells, B-cell-depleted T cells, or PBMCs; the material itself was cDNA or gDNA.

The CDR3 sequence is 15 residues long. CDR1 and CDR2 (germline): SGHRS, YFSETQ. Trimming took off 4 bases at V and 4 bases at J, with 15 bases between the two ends. Authors' processing steps: Amplification of reference gene primers was used by the study to estimate nucleated cell counts. Sequencing was performed with immunoSEQ multiplex PCR; in TCRdb, only in-frame clones are kept and a portion is missing. That table is the source of V, J and clone size, and D and trimming were worked out from the DNA. The data hold some 190,000 clones, with more than 80% observed a single time. This clone appeared once.

The chain links TRBV5-1 to TRBJ1-3; D is unclear. The clonotype was recovered from a woman aged 55-70 years with acute or convalescent COVID-19. Material: peripheral blood. The CDR3 loop reads CASSPEGAFGNTIYF. CDR3 in DNA: TGCGCCAGCAGCCCGGAGGGAGCTTTCGGAAACACCATATATTTT.